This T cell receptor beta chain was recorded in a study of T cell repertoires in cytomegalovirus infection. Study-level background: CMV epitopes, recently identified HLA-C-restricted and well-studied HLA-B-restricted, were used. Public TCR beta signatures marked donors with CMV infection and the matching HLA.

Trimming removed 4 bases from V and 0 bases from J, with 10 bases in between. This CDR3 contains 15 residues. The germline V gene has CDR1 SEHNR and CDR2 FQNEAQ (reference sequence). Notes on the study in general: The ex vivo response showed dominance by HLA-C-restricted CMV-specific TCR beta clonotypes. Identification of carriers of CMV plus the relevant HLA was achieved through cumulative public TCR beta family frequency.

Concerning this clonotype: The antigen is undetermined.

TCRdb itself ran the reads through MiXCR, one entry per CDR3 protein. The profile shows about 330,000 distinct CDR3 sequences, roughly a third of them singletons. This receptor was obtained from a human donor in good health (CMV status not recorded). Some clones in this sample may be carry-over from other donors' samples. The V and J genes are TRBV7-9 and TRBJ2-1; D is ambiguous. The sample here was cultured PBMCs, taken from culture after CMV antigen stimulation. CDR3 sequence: CASSSDIRSYNEQFF. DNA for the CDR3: TGTGCCAGCAGCTCCGACATCCGCTCCTACAATGAGCAGTTCTTC.